The 31 T cell receptor beta chains given below trace back to one sample, sequenced in a study of response to subunit inactivated influenza vaccine. TCRdb itself ran the RT-PCR reads through MiXCR, one entry per CDR3 protein. Found here are over 800,000 distinct CDR3 sequences, 21% of them singletons; the top ten hold roughly 10%. This sample comprised PBMCs from blood, obtained 5 days after vaccination. The receptors originated from a man aged 45-65 years who received an inactivated influenza vaccine.

The V gene is TRBV7-9, the J gene TRBJ2-1; the D is unclear. Germline CDR1 and CDR2: SEHNR and FQNEAQ (reference sequence). V lost 6 bases to trimming and J lost 0 bases, with 15 bases between them. The CDR3 consists of 16 residues. In DNA form, the CDR3 reads TGTGCCAGCAGTTACGGGTGGCCCAGCTCCTACAATGAGCAGTTCTTC. It specifies CASSYGWPSSYNEQFF.

The V and J genes are TRBV12-3 or TRBV12-4 and TRBJ1-3, with D unresolved. The V end lost 6 bases, the J end lost 0 bases, and 18 bases lay between the germline ends. CDR3 length: 17 amino acids. CDR3 protein: CASSIKNPTVSGNTIYF. In DNA, the CDR3 is TGTGCCAGCAGCATCAAAAACCCGACGGTCTCTGGAAACACCATATATTTT.

As regards this clonotype: A read error may produce the germline difference seen at one junction end. This chain links TRBV11-2 with TRBJ2-1; the match to TRBD2 covers 7 bases. Germline V gives CDR1 SGHAT, CDR2 FQNNGV. CDR3 length equals 12 residues. DNA of the CDR3: TGTGCCAGCAGTTCCTGGGAGGGCGGCGCGATCTTC. It encodes CASSSWEGGAIF.

V usage is TRBV29-1 and J usage is TRBJ2-1, with TRBD2 identical over 10 bases. The CDR3 consists of 17 residues. J was trimmed by 3 bases and V by 4 bases; bases with no gene match: 12. The germline gives CDR1 SQVTM, CDR2 ANQGSEA. Here the CDR3 DNA reads TGCAGCGTTGGAGGGGGGGCTAGCGGGAGTAGCTACAATGAGCAGTTCTTC. As protein: CSVGGGASGSSYNEQFF.

This clonotype was picked up a small number of times. This chain joins TRBV5-1 and TRBJ2-2; the D is unclear. CDR3 length: 12 amino acids. The germline V gene encodes CDR1 SGHRS and CDR2 YFSETQ. V was clipped by 3 bases and J by 7 bases, with 7 bases between them. In nucleotides, the CDR3 is TGCGCCAGCAGCTATCTAGTCGGGGAGCTGTTTTTT. Translating gives CASSYLVGELFF.

In DNA, the CDR3 is TGTGCCAGCAGCACCACTTGGACCCAAGACTACGAGCAGTACTTC. This encodes CASSTTWTQDYEQYF. The J gene is TRBJ2-7, the V gene TRBV28; D is ambiguous. Germline loops: CDR1 MDHEN, CDR2 SYDVKM. The V end lost 6 bases, the J end lost 3 bases, and 18 bases lay between the germline ends. This CDR3 spans 15 amino acids.

This chain joins TRBV21-1 and TRBJ2-5; the listed D gene, TRBD1, was not tested against the DNA. TRBV21-1 is termed a pseudogene. The length of the CDR3 is 13 residues. The CDR3 coding sequence is TGTGCCTCAAAGGGGGGGCTTAGAGAGACCCAGTACTTC. This gives the protein CASKGGLRETQYF.

The rearrangement uses TRBV14 and TRBJ2-1; TRBD2 matches at 11 bases. V was pared by 7 bases and J by 6 bases, with 17 bases of the junction left unmatched. Per the germline V gene, CDR1 is SGHDN and CDR2 is FVKESK. This CDR3 spans 18 amino acids. As DNA, the CDR3 is TGTGCCAGCAACCGGGGAGGACTAGCGGGTCAACGGGGCAATGAGCAGTTCTTC. It is translated as CASNRGGLAGQRGNEQFF.

The chain is built from TRBV4-3 and TRBJ2-3, with TRBD2 matching over 10 bases. Losses at the gene ends were 3 bases for V and 3 bases for J; bases not matched to a gene: 9. The CDR3 has 17 amino acids. Germline-derived CDR1 and CDR2 are LGHNA and YSLEER. The CDR3 DNA sequence: TGCGCCAGCAGCCATCCCCCCCATAGCGGGGGGACAGATACGCAGTATTTT. Translated, it gives CASSHPPHSGGTDTQYF.

J is TRBJ2-1 and V is TRBV18, with D unresolved. Trimming shortened V by 6 bases and J by 6 bases, and 18 bases separated the two germline ends. The V gene's germline CDR1 is KGHSH and CDR2 LQKENI. CDR3 length: 15 residues. The CDR3 loop reads CASSPPDEPINEQFF. CDR3 DNA sequence: TGTGCCAGCTCCCCGCCTGACGAGCCAATCAATGAGCAGTTCTTC.

This clonotype was found a few times. The gene calls are TRBV28 and TRBJ1-6; D unclear. Germline-derived CDR1 and CDR2 are MDHEN and SYDVKM. V lost 5 bases and J 7 bases, leaving 9 bases between the germline ends. The CDR3 runs 13 residues. The CDR3 sequence is CASSIPRNSPLHF. In nucleotides, the CDR3 is TGTGCCAGCAGTATCCCCAGAAATTCACCCCTCCACTTT.

This clonotype was counted many times. The chain combines TRBV7-2 with TRBJ2-7; D might be TRBD1 or TRBD2, each matching 5 bases. Germline CDR1 is SGHTA and CDR2 is FQGNSA. The CDR3 spans 13 residues. Trimming removed 5 bases at V and 6 bases at J, with 14 bases between. The CDR3 bases are TGTGCCAGCAGCCTGGGGCTAGCTGGCGAGCAGTACTTC. It yields the protein CASSLGLAGEQYF.

The chain couples TRBV5-6 to TRBJ2-1; D is ambiguous. The CDR3 is 16 amino acids. Germline CDR1 is SGHDT and CDR2 is YYEEEE. V was shortened by 5 bases and J by 12 bases, with 27 bases between the two germline ends. DNA for the CDR3: TGTGCCAGCAGTAAAACTGACACCCATACAATCGTGGGGCAGTTCTTC. This gives the protein CASSKTDTHTIVGQFF.

The J gene is TRBJ2-2, the V gene TRBV5-1, with 13 bases identical to TRBD2. The CDR3 is 18 residues long. The V gene's germline CDR1 is SGHRS and CDR2 YFSETQ. V gave up 3 bases and J gave up 0 bases; unmatched junction bases: 5. This CDR3 is CASSSLGLAGSNTGELFF. The DNA for the CDR3 is TGCGCCAGCAGCTCCCTGGGACTAGCGGGGTCGAACACCGGGGAGCTGTTTTTT.

The chain joins TRBV29-1 to TRBJ2-6; D call uncertain. This CDR3 is 14 amino acids long. V was shortened by 0 bases and J by 0 bases, with 3 bases between the two germline ends. Germline CDR1 SQVTM, CDR2 ANQGSEA. The CDR3: CSVEDSSGANVLTF. The CDR3 nucleotides are TGCAGCGTTGAAGACAGCTCTGGGGCCAACGTCCTGACTTTC.

The chain links TRBV5-1 to TRBJ1-4; maybe TRBD1 (5 bases). The CDR3 length is 15 residues. Germline V gives CDR1 SGHRS, CDR2 YFSETQ. V lost 4 bases and J 8 bases, leaving 18 bases between the germline ends. The CDR3 bases are TGCGCCAGCAGCCTGGATTCGACGGGGGGAGAAAAACTGTTTTTT. It encodes CASSLDSTGGEKLFF.

The gene calls are TRBV30 and TRBJ2-3; D not resolved. V gave up 5 bases and J gave up 0 bases, with 12 bases separating them. From germline, CDR1 is GTSNPN and CDR2 SVGIG (reference sequence). The CDR3 contains 14 residues. As DNA, the CDR3 is TGTGCCTGGGACGCCATTTCTAGCACAGATACGCAGTATTTT. Its translation: CAWDAISSTDTQYF.

This clonotype turned up a few times. V is TRBV20-1 and J is TRBJ2-3; 10 positions agree with TRBD1. The CDR3 loop spans 15 amino acids. With V trimmed by 2 bases and J by 4 bases, 6 bases remained unmatched. Germline values: CDR1 DFQATT, CDR2 SNEGSKA (reference sequence). The CDR3 reads CSARSGTGASDTQYF. The CDR3 DNA follows: TGCAGTGCTAGATCAGGGACAGGGGCGTCAGATACGCAGTATTTT.

CDR3 sequence reads: CASSYSYQPDEQFF. The CDR3, as DNA: TGTGCCAGCAGTTACTCGTATCAGCCGGATGAGCAGTTCTTC. The V call is TRBV6-5, the J call TRBJ2-1; D not certain. Trimming left V 0 bases short and J 8 bases short, with 11 bases between. Germline V gene data show CDR1 as MNHEY and CDR2 as SVGAGI. The CDR3 runs to 14 residues.

This clonotype was counted only a few times. The rearrangement uses TRBV9 and TRBJ2-2; tentative D call: TRBD2 (5 bases). CDR1 is SGDLS and CDR2 is YYNGEE in the germline V gene. The CDR3 consists of 15 residues. V was shortened by 3 bases and J by 8 bases, with 17 bases between the two germline ends. In DNA form, the CDR3 reads TGTGCCAGCAGCGATAAGACGAGGTCGGGAGGGGAGCTGTTTTTT. This sequence encodes CASSDKTRSGGELFF.

The rearrangement uses TRBV7-9 and TRBJ2-1; TRBD1 aligns across 7 bases. Germline V gives CDR1 SEHNR, CDR2 FQNEAQ (reference sequence). V was pared by 4 bases and J by 10 bases, with 7 bases of the junction left unmatched. This CDR3 contains 13 residues. The CDR3 nucleotides are TGTGCCAGCAGCTCCTACAGGGGTCGAGAGCAGTTCTTC. Its translation is CASSSYRGREQFF. Full variable domain (missing parts from reference TRBV7-9 and TRBJ2-1): DTGVSQNPRHKITKRGQNVTFRCDPISEHNRLYWYRQTLGQGPEFLTYFQNEAQLEKSRLLSDRFSAERPKGSFSTLEIQRTEQGDSAMYLCASSSYRGREQFFGPGTRLTVL.

This clonotype was picked up a small number of times. The J gene is TRBJ1-2, the V gene TRBV10-3; D not resolved. The germline gives CDR1 ENHRY, CDR2 SYGVKD. Trimming took off 5 bases at V and 4 bases at J, with 14 bases between the two ends. This CDR3 spans 14 amino acids. The CDR3 DNA is TGTGCCATCAGTCGAGGGAATCCGATCTATGGCTACACCTTC. It yields the protein CAISRGNPIYGYTF.

CDR3 sequence reads: CSARESSYAPGPNNEQFF. CDR3 nucleotides: TGCAGTGCTAGAGAATCGAGTTACGCCCCCGGGCCCAACAATGAGCAGTTCTTC. V is TRBV20-1 and J is TRBJ2-1, with D unresolved. CDR3 length: 18 amino acids. Germline V lookup: CDR1 DFQATT, CDR2 SNEGSKA (reference sequence). The V end lost 0 bases, the J end lost 5 bases, and 23 bases lay between the germline ends.

The chain is built from TRBV5-1 and TRBJ2-5, with a tentative D call TRBD2 (5 bases). V was shortened by 2 bases and J by 5 bases, with 13 bases between the two germline ends. The CDR3 has 14 amino acids. Germline-derived CDR1 and CDR2 are SGHRS and YFSETQ. CDR3 in amino acids: CASSFDTRGETQYF. The CDR3 DNA follows: TGCGCCAGCAGCTTCGATACTAGAGGCGAGACCCAGTACTTC. The entire variable domain, with the rest obtained from reference TRBV5-1 and TRBJ2-5, is as follows: KAGVTQTPRYLIKTRGQQVTLSCSPISGHRSVSWYQQTPGQGLQFLFEYFSETQRNKGNFPGRFSGRQFSNSRSEMNVSTLELGDSALYLCASSFDTRGETQYFGPGTRLLVL.

This clonotype came up many times. The V gene is TRBV13, the J gene TRBJ2-1; 7 bases agree with TRBD2. V lost 3 bases to trimming and J lost 4 bases; unmatched junction nucleotides: 3. The CDR3 is 14 residues long. Germline CDR1 is PRHDT and CDR2 is FYEKMQ (reference sequence). CDR3 residues: CASSFRLAYNEQFF. The CDR3 DNA sequence: TGTGCCAGCAGCTTTCGACTAGCTTACAATGAGCAGTTCTTC.

This clonotype was observed a few times. This chain connects TRBV5-1 to TRBJ1-1; D gene uncertain. CDR3 length equals 13 residues. V was trimmed by 2 bases and J by 5 bases, leaving 10 bases between them. Germline assignment: CDR1 SGHRS and CDR2 YFSETQ. The CDR3 loop reads CASSFGEQTEAFF. The CDR3 region has the DNA TGCGCCAGCAGCTTCGGGGAACAGACTGAAGCTTTCTTT.

This chain connects TRBV5-1 to TRBJ2-1; tentative D call: TRBD1 (6 bases). The CDR3 length is 13 residues. Germline V gene sequence: CDR1 SGHRS, CDR2 YFSETQ. The V end lost 4 bases, the J end lost 7 bases, and 12 bases lay between the germline ends. CDR3 loop: CASSLGHANEQFF. DNA of the CDR3: TGCGCCAGCAGCCTGGGACACGCAAATGAGCAGTTCTTC.

This clonotype was picked up a small number of times. V is TRBV5-1 and J is TRBJ1-2, with 7 bases that match TRBD1. With V trimmed by 4 bases and J by 4 bases, 7 bases remained unmatched. The CDR3 is made up of 14 amino acids. Per the germline V gene, CDR1 is SGHRS and CDR2 is YFSETQ. The CDR3 loop reads CASSPEGGSYGYTF. In DNA, the CDR3 is TGCGCCAGCAGCCCGGAAGGGGGCAGCTATGGCTACACCTTC.

The table lists this clonotype with a few counts. The chain combines TRBV7-2 with TRBJ2-1, with D possibly TRBD1 on 6 matching bases. V dropped 6 bases and J dropped 7 bases, with 13 bases sitting between them. This CDR3 comprises 13 residues. Germline loops: CDR1 SGHTA, CDR2 FQGNSA. CDR3 region: CASRRDTGNEQFF. Written as DNA, the CDR3 is TGTGCCAGCAGGAGGGACACGGGGAATGAGCAGTTCTTC. Looking up the rest from reference TRBV7-2 and TRBJ2-1 gives the full variable domain: GAGVSQSPSNKVTEKGKDVELRCDPISGHTALYWYRQSLGQGLEFLIYFQGNSAPDKSGLPSDRFSAERTGGSVSTLTIQRTQQEDSAVYLCASRRDTGNEQFFGPGTRLTVL.

The chain employs TRBV20-1 and TRBJ1-4; possible D gene TRBD1, 5 bases. This CDR3 has 14 residues. The germline V gene has CDR1 DFQATT and CDR2 SNEGSKA (reference sequence). Trimming pared 6 bases from V and 10 bases from J, leaving 21 bases between. CDR3: CSAGVEGRGGKLFF. DNA for the CDR3: TGCAGTGCGGGGGTCGAGGGTCGTGGGGGAAAACTGTTTTTT.

This clonotype was recorded a few times. The genes are TRBV5-5 and TRBJ1-2, with TRBD1 as a possible D gene (5 bases). V lost 5 bases to trimming and J lost 1 base, with 12 bases between them. The germline V gene encodes CDR1 SGHKS and CDR2 YYEKEE (reference sequence). This CDR3 is built from 14 residues. The CDR3 nucleotides are TGTGCCAGCAGTTCGGGGACGCGTAACTATGGCTACACCTTC. Translated: CASSSGTRNYGYTF. Full variable domain (missing parts from reference TRBV5-5 and TRBJ1-2): DAGVTQSPTHLIKTRGQQVTLRCSPISGHKSVSWYQQVLGQGPQFIFQYYEKEERGRGNFPDRFSARQFPNYSSELNVNALLLGDSALYLCASSSGTRNYGYTFGSGTRLTVV.